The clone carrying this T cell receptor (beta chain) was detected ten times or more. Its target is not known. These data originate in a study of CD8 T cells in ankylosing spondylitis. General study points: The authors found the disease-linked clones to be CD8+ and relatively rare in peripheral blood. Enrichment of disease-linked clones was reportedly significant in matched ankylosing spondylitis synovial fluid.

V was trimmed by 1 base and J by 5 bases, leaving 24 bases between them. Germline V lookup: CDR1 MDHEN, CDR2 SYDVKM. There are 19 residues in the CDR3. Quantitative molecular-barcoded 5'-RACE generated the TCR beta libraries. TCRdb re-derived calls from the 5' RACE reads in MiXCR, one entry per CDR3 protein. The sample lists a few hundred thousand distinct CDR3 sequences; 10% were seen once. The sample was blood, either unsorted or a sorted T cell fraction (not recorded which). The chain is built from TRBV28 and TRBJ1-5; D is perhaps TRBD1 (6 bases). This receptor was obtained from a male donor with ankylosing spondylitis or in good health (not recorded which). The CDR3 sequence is CASSLSGGLGSLGDQPQHF. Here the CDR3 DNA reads TGTGCCAGCAGTTTATCTGGGGGGCTAGGTTCTTTAGGCGATCAGCCCCAGCATTTT.